The 21 T cell receptor beta chains below come from one sample, sequenced in a study of blood T cell repertoires in COVID-19. The table came from immunoSEQ multiplex PCR; TCRdb's copy has only in-frame clones and leaves some out. This table has more than 150,000 clones, about 80% appearing once. The specimen sequenced was PBMCs or T cells enriched from blood (not recorded which). The receptors shown here come from a man aged 45-65 years who had recovered from COVID-19.

The gene calls are TRBV7-9 and TRBJ1-6; 7 bases fit TRBD1. CDR3 length: 16 residues. The V gene end was trimmed by 5 bases and the J gene end by 2 bases; junction bases not matched to a gene: 6. Per germline, CDR1 SEHNR and CDR2 FQNEAQ (reference sequence). CDR3 protein: CASSRNQGAYNSPLHF. The CDR3 DNA reads TGTGCCAGCAGCCGAAACCAGGGGGCCTATAATTCACCCCTCCACTTT.

The gene calls are TRBV7-2 and TRBJ2-7, with 8 bases lining up with TRBD1. The V gene end was trimmed by 4 bases and the J gene end by 2 bases; junction bases not matched to a gene: 7. The CDR3 is 15 amino acids. Germline V gene sequence: CDR1 SGHTA, CDR2 FQGNSA. The CDR3 loop reads CASSSSGGGTYEQYF. The CDR3 region has the DNA TGTGCCAGCAGCTCCTCAGGGGGCGGAACCTACGAGCAGTACTTC.

This sequence joins TRBV27 and TRBJ2-6, with D possibly being TRBD2 (5 bases). CDR1 is MNHEY and CDR2 is SMNVEV in the germline V gene (reference sequence). V lost 7 bases and J 0 bases, leaving 10 bases between the germline ends. This CDR3 is 15 amino acids long. The CDR3 loop is CASTPGYSGANVLTF. CDR3 in DNA: TGTGCCAGCACCCCGGGGTACTCTGGGGCCAACGTCCTGACTTTC. Supplemented by reference TRBV27 and TRBJ2-6, the full variable domain reads EAQVTQNPRYLITVTGKKLTVTCSQNMNHEYMSWYRQDPGLGLRQIYYSMNVEVTDKGDVPEGYKVSRKEKRNFPLILESPSPNQTSLYFCASTPGYSGANVLTFGAGSRLTVL.

The J gene is TRBJ2-7, the V gene TRBV5-1; 14 nucleotides agree with TRBD2. From germline, CDR1 is SGHRS and CDR2 YFSETQ. This CDR3 spans 15 amino acids. V dropped 3 bases and J dropped 2; count of bases not matched to a gene: 1. This CDR3 is CASSSGLAGAYEQYF. In DNA form, the CDR3 reads TGCGCCAGCAGCTCGGGACTAGCGGGGGCCTACGAGCAGTACTTC.

This chain uses TRBV2 with TRBJ1-5, with 7 nucleotides matching TRBD1. Trimming took 10 bases from V and 4 from J; bases not matched to a gene: 7. The V gene's germline CDR1 is SNHLY and CDR2 FYNNEI. The CDR3 spans 13 residues. In DNA form, the CDR3 reads TGTGCCACTGGGCGGGACAGAAATCAGCCCCAGCATTTT. Its protein is CATGRDRNQPQHF.

The genes are TRBV28 and TRBJ1-5, with 9 bases that match TRBD1. Trimming took 5 bases from V and 0 from J; bases not matched to a gene: 2. This CDR3 spans 15 amino acids. Germline CDR1 is MDHEN and CDR2 is SYDVKM. CDR3 sequence: CASSKTGGSNQPQHF. The DNA of the CDR3 is TGTGCCAGCAGTAAGACAGGGGGTAGCAATCAGCCCCAGCATTTT.

The J gene is TRBJ1-1, the V gene TRBV5-1; D is possibly TRBD1 (6 bases). CDR3 length equals 13 residues. Germline V gene data show CDR1 as SGHRS and CDR2 as YFSETQ. V lost 5 bases, J lost 2 bases, and 10 bases lay in between. CDR3 DNA sequence: TGCGCCAGCAGAAGGGGGAGCAACACTGAAGCTTTCTTT. Its protein is CASRRGSNTEAFF.

The rearrangement uses TRBV27 and TRBJ2-2; D ambiguous. The CDR3 spans 16 residues. Germline-derived CDR1 and CDR2 are MNHEY and SMNVEV (reference sequence). Trimming took off 1 base at V and 0 bases at J, with 9 bases between the two ends. The CDR3 loop is CASSLWSGANTGELFF. DNA of the CDR3: TGTGCCAGCAGTTTATGGTCCGGAGCGAACACCGGGGAGCTGTTTTTT.

The chain couples TRBV9 to TRBJ2-1; maybe TRBD1 (6 bases). The CDR3 loop spans 14 amino acids. Germline CDR1 is SGDLS and CDR2 is YYNGEE. The germline V and J ends were trimmed by 6 bases and 5 bases, with 15 bases remaining between them. The CDR3 loop is CASTLRDMDNEQFF. CDR3 coding DNA: TGTGCCAGCACCCTCCGGGACATGGACAATGAGCAGTTCTTC.

The rearrangement uses TRBV4-1 and TRBJ1-1, with D uncertain. Trimming removed 2 bases at V and 8 bases at J, with 12 bases between. Germline-derived CDR1 and CDR2 are MGHRA and YSYEKL. This CDR3 is built from 13 residues. Written as DNA, the CDR3 is TGCGCCAGCAGCCAATTGGCGGGGATCGAAGCTTTCTTT. Its protein is CASSQLAGIEAFF.

The V call is TRBV7-3, the J call TRBJ1-4, with TRBD1 as a possible D gene (6 bases). The V end lost 3 bases, the J end lost 5 bases, and 16 bases lay between the germline ends. The CDR3 has 16 residues. Germline loops: CDR1 SGHTA, CDR2 FQGTGA. CDR3 sequence reads: CASSFNLRGTNEKLFF. The CDR3 DNA reads as TGTGCCAGCAGCTTTAACCTCAGGGGCACGAATGAAAAACTGTTTTTT.

This chain links TRBV6-6 with TRBJ2-1, with a possible D match to TRBD2 (5 bases). The CDR3 length is 9 residues. CDR1 is MNHNY and CDR2 is SVGAGI in the germline V gene (reference sequence). V was clipped by 11 bases and J by 9 bases, with 8 bases between them. CDR3 DNA: TGTGCCTCCACTAGTGAGCAGTTCTTC. Residues: CASTSEQFF.

This clone turned up a few times. The genes are TRBV6-5 and TRBJ1-1, with D possibly being TRBD1 (6 bases). Between the trimmed V and J ends, which lost 8 bases and 6 bases, there was a span of 22 bases. The CDR3 extends over 15 amino acids. The germline V gene has CDR1 MNHEY and CDR2 SVGAGI. The CDR3 nucleotides read TGTGCCAGCTCCCGGCCCTCAACAGGGATACCTGAAGCTTTCTTT. This sequence encodes CASSRPSTGIPEAFF.

The chain is built from TRBV5-1 and TRBJ2-1; D is perhaps TRBD1 (6 bases). Trimming left V 1 base short and J 6 bases short, with 14 bases between. There are 15 residues in the CDR3. CDR1 is SGHRS and CDR2 is YFSETQ in the germline V gene. The CDR3 nucleotides read TGCGCCAGCAGCTTGTTGTCTGGACAGAGCAATGAGCAGTTCTTC. It yields the protein CASSLLSGQSNEQFF.

The chain couples TRBV24-1 to TRBJ2-1; 11 bases are a match to TRBD2. The junction had 5 bases not matched to a gene; V was cut back by 3 bases and J by 5 bases. The CDR3 is made up of 16 amino acids. CDR1 and CDR2 (germline): KGHDR, SFDVKD. The CDR3 coding sequence is TGTGCCACCAGTGATGCCATTAGCGGGAGGGACAATGAGCAGTTCTTC. This sequence encodes CATSDAISGRDNEQFF.

CDR3 loop: CATSKRGSNTGELFF. In DNA, the CDR3 is TGTGCCACCAGCAAACGGGGGTCGAACACCGGGGAGCTGTTTTTT. V is TRBV24-1 and J is TRBJ2-2; D might be TRBD2 (6 bases). This CDR3 spans 15 amino acids. V was trimmed by 7 bases and J by 0 bases, leaving 11 bases between them. Germline values: CDR1 KGHDR, CDR2 SFDVKD.

This chain uses TRBV3-1 (or the pseudogene TRBV3-2) with TRBJ1-1; D is unclear. The CDR3 has 14 residues. The germline CDR1 and CDR2 sequences are LGHDT and YNNKEL (reference sequence). Trimming left V 6 bases short and J 3 bases short, with 14 bases between. The CDR3 nucleotides read TGTGCCAGCAGGACACTCGGGGAGGACACTGAAGCTTTCTTT. Its protein is CASRTLGEDTEAFF.

The rearrangement uses TRBV9 and TRBJ1-5, with D possibly matching TRBD1 (5 bases). Germline lookup yields CDR1 SGDLS and CDR2 YYNGEE. The CDR3 spans 15 residues. The V gene lost 2 bases and the J gene lost 2 bases, with 11 bases spanning the gap. The CDR3 sequence: CASSVGGEGNQPQHF. The CDR3 DNA is TGTGCCAGCAGCGTGGGAGGGGAGGGCAATCAGCCCCAGCATTTT.

The chain is built from TRBV2 and TRBJ2-6; D unclear. Germline CDR1 SNHLY, CDR2 FYNNEI. Trimming cost V 4 bases and J 0 bases, with 4 bases left between them. The CDR3 covers 14 residues. The CDR3 nucleotides read TGTGCCAGCAGTGCCCTCTCTGGGGCCAACGTCCTGACTTTC. Its protein is CASSALSGANVLTF.

CDR3 coding DNA: TGTGCCAGTAGCCTACAGGGGGCCGGGGAGCTGTTTTTT. Protein: CASSLQGAGELFF. The V call is TRBV19, the J call TRBJ2-2; 8 bases map to TRBD1. CDR1 LNHDA and CDR2 SQIVND come from the germline V gene (reference sequence). CDR3 length: 13 residues. After removal of 6 bases from V and 6 bases from J, the junction contained 3 bases not matched to a gene.

As concerns this clone: The identical CDR3 is also encoded by other nucleotide sequences in the sample. The chain links TRBV12-3 or TRBV12-4 to TRBJ1-4, with D unclear. Trimming cost V 1 base and J 8 bases, with 5 bases left between them. This CDR3 region has 12 residues. CDR3 DNA: TGTGCCAGCAGTTTAGGAGCCGAAAAACTGTTTTTT. It is translated as CASSLGAEKLFF.